This T cell receptor (beta chain) is drawn from a study of type 1 regulatory T cells. As for the study in general: This in vitro CD4 product, T-allo10, is enriched for Tr1 cells and alloantigen-specific.

For this clonotype: Its antigen is unknown.

TCRdb ran MiXCR on the reads and lists one entry per CDR3 protein. Among 60,000 to 80,000 distinct CDR3 sequences, about three fifths were seen once, and the ten largest hold 7.6%. Trimming shortened V by 6 bases and J by 6 bases, and 15 bases separated the two germline ends. In germline, CDR1 is SNHLY, CDR2 FYNNEI. This CDR3 spans 15 amino acids. The sequenced sample consisted of cultured T cells, either the whole culture or a sorted T cell fraction (not recorded which). Regarding subset: Tr1-enriched cell product generated in vitro against host alloantigens. The sequence derives from a human donor in good health. This chain joins TRBV2 and TRBJ1-6; D possibly corresponds to TRBD1 (5 bases). The CDR3 sequence: CASRGQGLVNSPLHF. The CDR3 DNA is TGTGCCAGCAGGGGGCAGGGACTGGTTAATTCACCCCTCCACTTT.